One sample yielded the 2 T cell receptor beta chains listed below, sequenced in a study of neurological immune-mediated disorders (dated 2019 in TCRdb). Libraries came from 5' RACE. Sequencing used an Illumina HiSeq 2500. The public reads were run again by TCRdb, first through fastp at Q25 and then through MiXCR, and only productive beta chains were kept. One record per CDR3 amino acid sequence lists the most common genes and DNA. This sample gives tens of thousands of distinct CDR3 sequences in total; around 5.2% of them show up just once. About 7.4% of the sample is held by the ten biggest clonotypes. The specimen was PBMCs. Receptors originate from a man younger than 35 with multiple sclerosis.

This clonotype was observed many times. This chain joins TRBV10-3 and TRBJ2-1; TRBD1 aligns across 10 bases. V shed 6 bases and J 5 bases; nucleotides not matched to a gene: 13. Germline assignment: CDR1 ENHRY and CDR2 SYGVKD. The CDR3 consists of 17 residues. In DNA, the CDR3 is TGTGCCATCAGCATCCATGCGTCCGGGACAGGGGACAATGAGCAGTTCTTC. It yields the protein CAISIHASGTGDNEQFF.

This clonotype was seen repeatedly, ten times or more. The chain links TRBV7-2 to TRBJ2-3; D not resolved. V was clipped by 1 base and J by 5 bases, with 7 bases between them. This CDR3 has 13 amino acids. CDR1 and CDR2 (germline): SGHTA, FQGNSA. The CDR3 nucleotides read TGTGCCAGCAGCTTAGAGAGGCGAGATACGCAGTATTTT. Amino acids: CASSLERRDTQYF.